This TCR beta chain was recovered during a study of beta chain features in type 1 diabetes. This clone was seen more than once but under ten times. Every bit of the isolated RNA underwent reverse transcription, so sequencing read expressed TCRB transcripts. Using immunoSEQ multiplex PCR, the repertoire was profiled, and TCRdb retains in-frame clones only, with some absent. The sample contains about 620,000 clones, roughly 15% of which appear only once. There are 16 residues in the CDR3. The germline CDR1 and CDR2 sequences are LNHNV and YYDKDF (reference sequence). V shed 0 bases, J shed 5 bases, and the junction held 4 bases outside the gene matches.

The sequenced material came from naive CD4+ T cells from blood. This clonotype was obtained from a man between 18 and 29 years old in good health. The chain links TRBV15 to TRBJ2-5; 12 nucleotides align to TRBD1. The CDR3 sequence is CATSRDGTGGGETQYF. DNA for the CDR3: TGTGCCACCAGCAGAGACGGGACAGGGGGCGGGGAGACCCAGTACTTC.